This TCR beta chain was obtained from a study of T cell responses to AZD1222 COVID-19 vaccine. Here immunoSEQ multiplex PCR was the method, and the copy in TCRdb shows in-frame clones only, minus some. The sample includes under 130,000 clones, 82% seen only once; the top ten take 5%. Findings of the study overall: Researchers took repertoire samples only after the peak T cell response had come. The donor group comprised mostly white British people and more females; the analysis possibly underestimated clonal diversity. A rise in Spike-specific TCR breadth and depth followed two AZD1222 doses.

To note about this clone: Its antigen is unidentified.

Trimming took off 6 bases at V and 4 bases at J, with 18 bases between the two ends. Germline CDR1 LNHDA, CDR2 SQIVND (reference sequence). The CDR3 loop spans 15 amino acids. Sequences were derived from peripheral blood, sampled on day 0 of AZD1222 vaccination. The chain carries TRBV19 and TRBJ1-2; D gene uncertain. This clonotype originated in an adult in good health. As DNA, the CDR3 is TGTGCCAGTAGCCCCGGTGGAGGGCGAGGCTATGGCTACACCTTC. Amino acid sequence: CASSPGGGRGYGYTF.